Below are 21 T cell receptor beta chains sequenced from a single sample in a study of T cell changes during pregnancy in multiple sclerosis. The protocol was immunoSEQ multiplex PCR, while the TCRdb copy is restricted to in-frame clones and leaves out a portion. The repertoire holds 79,000 or so clones, roughly 90% seen once, with around 2% in the top ten. Sequenced material: peripheral blood, taken in the first trimester of pregnancy. The receptors here all came from a female donor in good health, enrolled as a control in a pregnancy study.

This clone was seen more than once but under ten times. The chain employs TRBV6-4 and TRBJ2-5; a possible D gene is TRBD2 (6 bases). Trimming left V 6 bases short and J 2 bases short, with 10 bases between. The germline V gene encodes CDR1 MRHNA and CDR2 SNTAGT. This CDR3 is built from 13 residues. The CDR3: CASSAGPQETQYF. For the CDR3, the DNA is TGTGCCAGCAGCGCGGGACCTCAAGAGACCCAGTACTTC.

As concerns this clone: A read error may account for a junction end that differs from germline. V gene TRBV7-7 combines with J gene TRBJ2-5; TRBD2 matches 8 bases. The germline V gene has CDR1 SSHAT and CDR2 FNYEAQ (reference sequence). CDR3 size: 15 residues. The CDR3 bases are TGTGCTAGCAGCTTCAGCGGGGGCAGTGGAGAGACCCAGTACTTC. Protein sequence: CASSFSGGSGETQYF.

This clone has a single count. The chain links TRBV27 to TRBJ2-7; 10 bases match TRBD2. The CDR3 contains 16 residues. Germline V gene data show CDR1 as MNHEY and CDR2 as SMNVEV (reference sequence). The junction had 8 bases not matched to a gene; V was cut back by 4 bases and J by 2 bases. The CDR3 loop reads CASSSRALAGTYEQYF. CDR3 nucleotides: TGTGCCAGCAGTTCCCGCGCACTAGCGGGGACCTACGAGCAGTACTTC.

The chain uses TRBV6-5 and TRBJ2-1; a weak D match, TRBD1 (5 bases). The CDR3 extends over 15 amino acids. Trimming cost V 8 bases and J 5 bases, with 19 bases left between them. Germline assignment: CDR1 MNHEY and CDR2 SVGAGI. CDR3 sequence reads: CASQAIDSAHNEQFF. CDR3 coding DNA: TGTGCCAGCCAGGCCATTGACAGCGCCCACAATGAGCAGTTCTTC.

This clone was detected only once. This sequence joins TRBV12-5 and TRBJ1-6; 9 bases are shared with TRBD1. This CDR3 has 15 amino acids. From germline, CDR1 is LGHNT and CDR2 FRNRAP. Losses at the gene ends were 1 base for V and 8 bases for J; bases not matched to a gene: 3. The CDR3 nucleotides read TGTGCTAGTGGTTTGGACAGGGGGCTCCATTCACCCCTCCACTTT. This translates into CASGLDRGLHSPLHF. The variable domain in full, with the rest retrieved from reference TRBV12-5 and TRBJ1-6, is DARVTQTPRHKVTEMGQEVTMRCQPILGHNTVFWYRQTMMQGLELLAYFRNRAPLDDSGMPKDRFSAEMPDATLATLKIQPSEPRDSAVYFCASGLDRGLHSPLHFGNGTRLTVT.

The V and J genes are TRBV19 and TRBJ1-5, with D possibly being TRBD1 (6 bases). The germline V gene has CDR1 LNHDA and CDR2 SQIVND (reference sequence). Trimming pared 8 bases from V and 4 bases from J, leaving 15 bases between. This CDR3 has 14 amino acids. CDR3 region: CASSDRAQNQPQHF. The CDR3 DNA reads TGTGCCAGTTCGGACAGAGCCCAAAATCAGCCCCAGCATTTT.

This chain links TRBV5-1 with TRBJ2-2; TRBD1 is a possible D gene (6 bases). V was shortened by 0 bases and J by 5 bases, with 11 bases between the two germline ends. The length of the CDR3 is 15 residues. CDR1 and CDR2 from the germline V gene are SGHRS and YFSETQ. CDR3 residues: CASSLVQGGTGELFF. The CDR3 DNA follows: TGCGCCAGCAGCTTGGTACAGGGCGGAACCGGGGAGCTGTTTTTT.

The chain recombines TRBV30 with TRBJ1-2, with 7 bases that match TRBD1. CDR1 GTSNPN and CDR2 SVGIG come from the germline V gene (reference sequence). The CDR3 runs to 13 residues. V dropped 3 bases and J dropped 8; count of bases not matched to a gene: 9. CDR3 in DNA: TGTGCCTGGAGCTACAACAGGGGTGAAGGCTACACCTTC. Residues: CAWSYNRGEGYTF. Variable domain in full (rest from reference TRBV30 and TRBJ1-2): SQTIHQWPATLVQPVGSPLSLECTVEGTSNPNLYWYRQAAGRGLQLLFYSVGIGQISSEVPQNLSASRPQDRQFILSSKKLLLSDSGFYLCAWSYNRGEGYTFGSGTRLTVV.

The V and J genes are TRBV6-5 and TRBJ2-6; possible D gene TRBD2, 7 bases. Germline CDR1 and CDR2: MNHEY and SVGAGI. V lost 2 bases, J lost 2 bases, and 10 bases lay in between. This CDR3 contains 16 residues. The chain's CDR3 is CASSYQGRAGANVLTF. CDR3 in DNA: TGTGCCAGCAGTTACCAGGGGAGGGCTGGGGCCAACGTCCTGACTTTC.

This chain's CDR3 is CASSGYRDIDNEQFF. The CDR3 DNA reads as TGTGCCAGCAGCGGCTATCGGGACATAGACAATGAGCAGTTCTTC. V is TRBV7-6 and J is TRBJ2-1; the D gene is possibly TRBD1 (6 bases). Germline-derived CDR1 and CDR2 are SGHVS and FNYEAQ. The CDR3 totals 15 residues. The ends were cut back, 5 bases at V and 5 bases at J, with 16 bases in the middle.

The rearrangement uses TRBV27 and TRBJ2-4, with 9 nucleotides matching TRBD2. This CDR3 has 18 residues. Germline V CDR1 and CDR2: MNHEY, SMNVEV (reference sequence). Trimming at V came to 3 bases and at J to 1 base, leaving 10 bases not matched to a gene. The DNA for the CDR3 is TGTGCCAGCAGTTTGGTGAAGGCGGGGGGGCCGGCCAAAAACATTCAGTACTTC. It translates to CASSLVKAGGPAKNIQYF.

The gene calls are TRBV6-5 and TRBJ2-7; the match to TRBD1 covers 7 bases. V shed 4 bases, J shed 3 bases, and the junction held 3 bases outside the gene matches. The CDR3 loop spans 13 amino acids. CDR1 is MNHEY, CDR2 SVGAGI, per germline. CDR3 DNA: TGTGCCAGCAGTTGGGACAGAGACTACGAGCAGTACTTC. This encodes CASSWDRDYEQYF.

The rearrangement joins TRBV10-3 to TRBJ2-3, with D possibly being TRBD1 (5 bases). Trimming pared 6 bases from V and 6 bases from J, leaving 10 bases between. CDR1 ENHRY and CDR2 SYGVKD come from the germline V gene. CDR3 length equals 12 residues. CDR3 amino acids: CAISPAGDTQYF. In nucleotides, the CDR3 is TGTGCCATCAGCCCCGCAGGGGATACGCAGTATTTT.

V is TRBV30 and J is TRBJ2-2; TRBD1 is a possible D gene (6 bases). The CDR3 covers 15 residues. With 3 bases removed from V and 1 base from J, the gap between germline ends came to 12 bases. CDR1 and CDR2 from the germline V gene are GTSNPN and SVGIG (reference sequence). The CDR3 nucleotides read TGTGCCTGGAGAGCGGACAGACTGAACACCGGGGAGCTGTTTTTT. This translates into CAWRADRLNTGELFF.

The V gene is TRBV19, the J gene TRBJ2-1, with TRBD2 matching over 8 bases. J was trimmed by 7 bases and V by 9 bases; bases with no gene match: 5. Germline values: CDR1 LNHDA, CDR2 SQIVND (reference sequence). The CDR3 totals 12 residues. Here the CDR3 DNA reads TGTGCCAGCACAGCGGGGGAGAATGAGCAGTTCTTC. It encodes CASTAGENEQFF.

In DNA, the CDR3 is TGTGCCAGCAGCACCCGGACAGGGGGTGAAGCTTTCTTT. Translating gives CASSTRTGGEAFF. V and J are TRBV11-3 and TRBJ1-1; 10 nucleotides agree with TRBD1. Trimming took 5 bases from V and 7 from J; bases not matched to a gene: 4. Germline loops: CDR1 SGHNT, CDR2 YENEEA. CDR3 length: 13 residues.

The chain recombines TRBV5-5 with TRBJ1-1; perhaps TRBD1 as D (6 bases). Germline CDR1 SGHKS, CDR2 YYEKEE (reference sequence). The CDR3 is 14 amino acids. The germline V and J ends were trimmed by 6 bases and 4 bases, with 16 bases remaining between them. CDR3 residues: CASTAGALGTEAFF. CDR3 nucleotide sequence: TGTGCCAGCACCGCAGGGGCACTAGGCACTGAAGCTTTCTTT.

V is TRBV7-8 and J is TRBJ1-4, with D perhaps matching TRBD1 (5 bases). The V end lost 1 base, the J end lost 7 bases, and 10 bases lay between the germline ends. Germline V lookup: CDR1 SGHVS, CDR2 FQNEAQ. The CDR3 contains 14 residues. The CDR3 here is CASSLVGGSEKLFF. The CDR3 DNA is TGTGCCAGCAGCTTAGTGGGGGGGAGTGAAAAACTGTTTTTT.

The chain joins TRBV11-1 to TRBJ2-7; D gene unclear. V dropped 4 bases and J dropped 7 bases, with 8 bases sitting between them. CDR3 length: 11 amino acids. CDR1 is SGHAT and CDR2 is FQDESV in the germline V gene (reference sequence). The CDR3 DNA sequence: TGTGCCAGCAGCTCTCGGTGGGAGCAGTACTTC. It encodes CASSSRWEQYF.

This clone was recorded only once. The chain joins TRBV4-3 to TRBJ2-7, with 14 bases aligning to TRBD2. The junction had 4 bases not matched to a gene; V was cut back by 0 bases and J by 3 bases. The germline V gene encodes CDR1 LGHNA and CDR2 YSLEER. The CDR3 spans 17 residues. The CDR3 sequence is CASSQDRTSGGFYEQYF. The CDR3, as DNA: TGCGCCAGCAGCCAAGACCGGACTAGCGGGGGGTTCTACGAGCAGTACTTC.

This clone was seen just once. V gene TRBV2 combines with J gene TRBJ2-3; 10 bases align to TRBD2. The CDR3 contains 16 residues. Germline V lookup: CDR1 SNHLY, CDR2 FYNNEI. Trimming cost V 6 bases and J 7 bases; bases outside gene matches: 13. The CDR3 coding sequence is TGTGCCAGCAGGTCCACAGCGGGGGGGCTATTGAATACGCAGTATTTT. Amino acids: CASRSTAGGLLNTQYF.